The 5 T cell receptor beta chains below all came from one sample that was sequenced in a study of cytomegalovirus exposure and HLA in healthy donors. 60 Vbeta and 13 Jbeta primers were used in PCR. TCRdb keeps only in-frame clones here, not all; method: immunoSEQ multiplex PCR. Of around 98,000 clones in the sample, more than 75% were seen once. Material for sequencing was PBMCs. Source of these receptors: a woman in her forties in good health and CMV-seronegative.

The CDR3 sequence: CSVEVPPGSYGYTF. The CDR3 bases are TGCAGCGTTGAAGTTCCCCCAGGATCCTATGGCTACACCTTC. This rearrangement joins TRBV29-1 to TRBJ1-2; D unclear. V lost 1 base, J lost 4 bases, and 13 bases lay in between. The CDR3 covers 14 residues. Germline lookup yields CDR1 SQVTM and CDR2 ANQGSEA.

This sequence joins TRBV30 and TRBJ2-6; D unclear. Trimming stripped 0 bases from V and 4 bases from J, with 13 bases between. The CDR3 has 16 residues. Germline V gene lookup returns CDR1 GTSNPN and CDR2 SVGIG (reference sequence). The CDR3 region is CAWSVQLGYGANVLTF. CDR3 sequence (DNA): TGTGCCTGGAGTGTACAGTTGGGTTACGGGGCCAACGTCCTGACTTTC. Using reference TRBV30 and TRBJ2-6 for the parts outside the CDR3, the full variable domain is SQTIHQWPATLVQPVGSPLSLECTVEGTSNPNLYWYRQAAGRGLQLLFYSVGIGQISSEVPQNLSASRPQDRQFILSSKKLLLSDSGFYLCAWSVQLGYGANVLTFGAGSRLTVL.

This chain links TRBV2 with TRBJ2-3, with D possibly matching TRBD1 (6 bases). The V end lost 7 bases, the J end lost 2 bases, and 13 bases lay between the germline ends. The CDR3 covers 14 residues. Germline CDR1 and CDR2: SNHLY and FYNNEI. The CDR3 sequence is CASILDRLTDTQYF. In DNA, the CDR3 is TGTGCCAGCATATTGGACAGACTCACAGATACGCAGTATTTT.

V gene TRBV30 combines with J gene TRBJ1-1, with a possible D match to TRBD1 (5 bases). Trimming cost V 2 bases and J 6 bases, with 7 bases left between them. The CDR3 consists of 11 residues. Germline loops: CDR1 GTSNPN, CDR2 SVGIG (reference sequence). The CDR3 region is CAWSMGPEAFF. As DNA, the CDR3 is TGTGCCTGGAGTATGGGGCCTGAAGCTTTCTTT.

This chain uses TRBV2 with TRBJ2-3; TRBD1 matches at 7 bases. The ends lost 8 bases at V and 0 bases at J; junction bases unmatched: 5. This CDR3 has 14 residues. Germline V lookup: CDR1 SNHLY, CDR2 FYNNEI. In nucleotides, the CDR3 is TGTGCCAGCCTGACAGGGCCTAGCACAGATACGCAGTATTTT. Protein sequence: CASLTGPSTDTQYF.